The 20 T cell receptor beta chains below all came from one sample that was sequenced in a study of T-cell reconstitution after alpha-beta-depleted transplantation in children. The library targeted TCRbeta and was prepared with unique molecular identifiers. TCRdb passed the PCR reads through MiXCR, listing each CDR3 protein once. The table has about 240,000 distinct CDR3 sequences, more than 10% seen once. The starting material was PBMCs from the stem cell graft donor, obtained from the stem cell graft. The receptors here all came from a human donor who donated a stem cell graft to a child with acute lymphoblastic leukemia.

This clonotype was found a few times. The V call is TRBV30, the J call TRBJ2-7; TRBD1 matches 8 bases. Germline CDR1 and CDR2: GTSNPN and SVGIG (reference sequence). The V segment lost 3 bases and the J segment 2 bases; nucleotides outside the gene matches: 3. This CDR3 is built from 13 residues. The CDR3 spells CAWSAGGPYEQYF. The CDR3 DNA sequence: TGTGCCTGGAGCGCAGGGGGCCCCTACGAGCAGTACTTC.

There are a few counts of this clonotype. The chain links TRBV7-9 to TRBJ2-1; 8 nucleotides align to TRBD1. The CDR3 loop spans 16 amino acids. Trimming removed 5 bases from V and 0 bases from J; junction bases left unmatched: 6. Germline V gene data show CDR1 as SEHNR and CDR2 as FQNEAQ (reference sequence). The CDR3 reads CASSPRQGSSYNEQFF. CDR3 sequence (DNA): TGTGCCAGCAGCCCCCGACAGGGGAGCTCCTACAATGAGCAGTTCTTC.

Many counts were recorded for this clonotype. The genes are TRBV10-2 and TRBJ1-5; D might be TRBD1 (5 bases). The germline V and J ends were trimmed by 3 bases and 2 bases, with 8 bases remaining between them. The CDR3 length is 14 residues. Per the germline V gene, CDR1 is WSHSY and CDR2 is SAAADI. The CDR3 DNA is TGCGCCAGCAGTGAAGACAGCGGCAATCAGCCCCAGCATTTT. It yields the protein CASSEDSGNQPQHF.

The sample holds many counts of this clonotype. The V and J genes are TRBV20-1 and TRBJ2-7; D not certain. There are 12 residues in the CDR3. The germline V gene has CDR1 DFQATT and CDR2 SNEGSKA (reference sequence). V was clipped by 3 bases and J by 6 bases, with 12 bases between them. The CDR3 coding sequence is TGCAGTGCTAGGGCCAATGGTGGCGAGCAGTACTTC. Protein sequence: CSARANGGEQYF.

This clonotype was observed at least ten times. The J gene is TRBJ2-6, the V gene TRBV5-5, with a weak D call TRBD2 (6 bases). The V gene's germline CDR1 is SGHKS and CDR2 YYEKEE (reference sequence). This CDR3 contains 16 residues. Trimming took off 1 base at V and 0 bases at J, with 8 bases between the two ends. The CDR3: CASSLRESSGANVLTF. In DNA, the CDR3 is TGTGCCAGCAGCTTGCGGGAGAGCTCTGGGGCCAACGTCCTGACTTTC.

This clonotype was counted a few times. The CDR3 loop is CASSFTGTGGGEQFF. The CDR3 nucleotides are TGTGCCAGCAGCTTTACCGGGACAGGGGGCGGGGAGCAGTTCTTC. The chain combines TRBV7-2 with TRBJ2-1; 12 bases fit TRBD1. Germline V CDR1 and CDR2: SGHTA, FQGNSA. J gave up 10 bases and V 3 bases, and 7 bases lay outside the gene matches. The CDR3 sequence is 15 residues long. Full variable domain (outside the CDR3, taken from reference TRBV7-2 and TRBJ2-1): GAGVSQSPSNKVTEKGKDVELRCDPISGHTALYWYRQSLGQGLEFLIYFQGNSAPDKSGLPSDRFSAERTGGSVSTLTIQRTQQEDSAVYLCASSFTGTGGGEQFFGPGTRLTVL.

Ten or more counts support this clonotype. The chain has TRBV5-1 and TRBJ1-5, with 9 bases that match TRBD1. The CDR3 is made up of 16 amino acids. The germline V gene has CDR1 SGHRS and CDR2 YFSETQ. The V segment lost 4 bases and the J segment 0 bases; nucleotides outside the gene matches: 5. CDR3 sequence: CASSPGQGYSNQPQHF. CDR3 in DNA: TGCGCCAGCAGCCCGGGACAGGGCTATAGCAATCAGCCCCAGCATTTT.

The rearrangement uses TRBV30 and TRBJ2-2, with 8 bases fitting TRBD1. Trimming cost V 4 bases and J 6 bases; bases outside gene matches: 13. The CDR3 is 16 amino acids. Germline CDR1 GTSNPN, CDR2 SVGIG (reference sequence). The CDR3 region is CAWKEGQGRMAGELFF. In nucleotides, the CDR3 is TGTGCCTGGAAGGAAGGACAGGGAAGGATGGCCGGGGAGCTGTTTTTT.

Note on this clonotype: One base away lies a much larger clone, so this may be a sequencing read error. No conserved phenylalanine or tryptophan ends this CDR3, so it is likely a read error. The V and J genes are TRBV7-2 and TRBJ2-1; 11 bases are a match to TRBD2. The V gene's germline CDR1 is SGHTA and CDR2 FQGNSA. The CDR3 extends over 14 amino acids. V gave up 5 bases and J gave up 9 bases; unmatched junction bases: 6. The CDR3 here is CASSLQLAGVEQFL. Here the CDR3 DNA reads TGTGCCAGCAGCCTACAACTAGCGGGAGTTGAGCAGTTCTTG.

This clonotype was observed many times. The gene calls are TRBV5-5 and TRBJ2-5; D remains unclear. The germline CDR1 and CDR2 sequences are SGHKS and YYEKEE (reference sequence). The length of the CDR3 is 14 residues. V was cut by 1 base and J by 5 bases, with 12 bases left in between. CDR3 region: CASSLISGPETQYF. The CDR3 region has the DNA TGTGCCAGCAGCTTGATTTCAGGTCCCGAGACCCAGTACTTC.

This clonotype was seen repeatedly, ten times or more. The chain joins TRBV11-2 to TRBJ2-1; D is perhaps TRBD2 (5 bases). Trimming stripped 2 bases from V and 5 bases from J, with 13 bases between. Per the germline V gene, CDR1 is SGHAT and CDR2 is FQNNGV. This CDR3 spans 15 amino acids. The CDR3 protein is CASSLTGYSDNEQFF. The CDR3 DNA is TGTGCCAGCAGCTTAACGGGGTACTCGGACAATGAGCAGTTCTTC.

The sample holds many counts of this clonotype. The gene calls are TRBV12-3 or TRBV12-4 and TRBJ2-3, with 11 bases fitting TRBD2. The junction had 2 bases not matched to a gene; V was cut back by 6 bases and J by 3 bases. This CDR3 spans 14 amino acids. The DNA of the CDR3 is TGTGCCAGCAGGAGACTAGCGGGGACAGATACGCAGTATTTT. Amino acids: CASRRLAGTDTQYF.

V is TRBV25-1 and J is TRBJ2-3, with D unclear. Germline loops: CDR1 MGHDK, CDR2 SYGVNS. Trimming took 7 bases from V and 2 from J, leaving 13 bases between them. The CDR3 has 14 residues. The chain's CDR3 is CASTESADTDTQYF. CDR3 DNA sequence: TGTGCCAGCACCGAATCGGCAGACACAGATACGCAGTATTTT.

J is TRBJ2-1 and V is TRBV19; the D gene could be TRBD1 or TRBD2 (5 bases each). V was pared by 10 bases and J by 2 bases, with 18 bases between. Germline CDR1 is LNHDA and CDR2 is SQIVND (reference sequence). The CDR3 contains 15 residues. Here the CDR3 DNA reads TGTGCCACCTTACCCCCACGGGGACCCTACAATGAGCAGTTCTTC. Amino acids: CATLPPRGPYNEQFF.

The V call is TRBV19, the J call TRBJ1-4; possible D gene TRBD1, 5 bases. In germline, CDR1 is LNHDA, CDR2 SQIVND (reference sequence). Deletions cut 9 bases from V and 10 bases from J, with 24 bases between. The CDR3 covers 15 residues. The CDR3 DNA is TGTGCCAGCACCGGGACCGGTTCAAACCGAGGAAAACTGTTTTTT. This codes for CASTGTGSNRGKLFF.

This clonotype was seen ten or more times. J is TRBJ1-1 and V is TRBV5-1; 10 nucleotides agree with TRBD1. CDR3 size: 15 residues. Germline V lookup: CDR1 SGHRS, CDR2 YFSETQ. The V segment lost 5 bases and the J segment 2 bases; nucleotides outside the gene matches: 6. The CDR3 here is CASRTGTGDNTEAFF. CDR3 DNA: TGCGCCAGCAGAACCGGGACAGGGGATAACACTGAAGCTTTCTTT.

This clonotype was seen ten or more times. The chain employs TRBV9 and TRBJ1-1; the match to TRBD1 covers 9 bases. V shed 4 bases, J shed 7 bases, and the junction held 5 bases outside the gene matches. The CDR3 covers 13 residues. The germline gives CDR1 SGDLS, CDR2 YYNGEE. For the CDR3, the DNA is TGTGCCAGCAGCCCGACAGGGGGATTTGAAGCTTTCTTT. Protein product: CASSPTGGFEAFF.

This clonotype was seen repeatedly, ten times or more. This chain joins TRBV12-3 or TRBV12-4 and TRBJ2-2; D gene uncertain. V lost 3 bases and J 0 bases, leaving 11 bases between the germline ends. This CDR3 region has 16 residues. This chain's CDR3 is CASSFLSPANTGELFF. DNA of the CDR3: TGTGCCAGCAGTTTCCTCTCCCCCGCGAACACCGGGGAGCTGTTTTTT.

The chain employs TRBV14 and TRBJ2-1; D remains unclear. V gave up 3 bases and J gave up 6 bases, with 12 bases separating them. Germline V gene sequence: CDR1 SGHDN, CDR2 FVKESK. The CDR3 runs 14 residues. CDR3 amino acids: CASSHRRTFNEQFF. The CDR3 DNA is TGTGCCAGCAGCCATAGGCGGACGTTCAATGAGCAGTTCTTC.

The sample holds many counts of this clonotype. CDR3 sequence reads: CASSQDGTSGFDTGELFF. DNA for the CDR3: TGTGCCAGCAGCCAAGACGGGACTAGCGGGTTCGACACCGGGGAGCTGTTTTTT. The chain joins TRBV4-2 to TRBJ2-2; 12 positions agree with TRBD2. Germline assignment: CDR1 LGHNA and CDR2 YNFKEQ. After removal of 0 bases from V and 3 bases from J, the junction contained 5 bases not matched to a gene. The CDR3 totals 18 residues.